This T cell receptor beta chain was captured by sequencing in a study of CD8 T cells in ankylosing spondylitis (dated by TCRdb to about 2017). In terms of the full investigation: The study set out to find disease-linked TCR variants by profiling T cell receptor beta repertoires in ankylosing spondylitis patients and healthy donors. The full study cohort comprised about 23 ankylosing spondylitis patients and about a hundred healthy donors. Samples of peripheral blood were taken, and for ankylosing spondylitis patients, synovial fluid was collected as well.

What the authors observed across the whole study: The disease-linked clones had a CD8+ phenotype and were found at relatively low frequencies in peripheral blood. Blood from ankylosing spondylitis patients appeared to be characterized by a TCR beta motif made up of about 8 highly homologous amino acid variants. The disease-linked clones were reported to be significantly enriched in matched synovial fluid samples from ankylosing spondylitis patients. Some motif variants had previously been reported in the synovial fluid and blood of reactive arthritis patients, which suggests shared mechanisms of disease initiation.

Trimming takes 6 bases from V and 0 bases from J, and the germline ends sit 15 bases apart. The germline V gene specifies KGHSH as CDR1 and LQKENI as CDR2. From cysteine to phenylalanine, the CDR3 is 16 amino acids long. The sequence is cut down to CDR3 DNA, 48 bases in frame from base 1. As for this clonotype: Its antigen is still unknown. Per-base quality was not reported, and no clone a single base away is much larger than it.

TCRdb records Illumina HiSeq 2500 as the sequencer. Quantitative 5'-RACE with molecular barcodes was used to prepare TCR beta libraries. As for the authors' bioinformatics: A new computational method based on a probabilistic model of VDJ rearrangement was used to identify disease-linked TCR variants. The public reads were quality trimmed at Q25 with fastp and then assembled into clones with MiXCR by TCRdb, keeping productive beta chains. Identical CDR3 proteins give one entry, which carries the most common genes and DNA. For this entry, the V and J calls and clone size follow TCRdb and not the study's own pipeline. This sample is represented by about 460,000 distinct CDR3 sequences; over 4% of them were singletons. The top ten constitute roughly 3.2% of the sample.

Source material: blood, either unsorted or a sorted T cell fraction (not recorded which). The chain is made from TRBV18 and TRBJ2-1; the best D guess is TRBD1, with 6 bases matching. The clonotype originates from a male donor with ankylosing spondylitis. This receptor carries the CDR3 CASSLRTVSSYNEQFF. The sequenced DNA is TGTGCCAGCTCCCTTCGGACAGTGAGCTCCTACAATGAGCAGTTCTTC.